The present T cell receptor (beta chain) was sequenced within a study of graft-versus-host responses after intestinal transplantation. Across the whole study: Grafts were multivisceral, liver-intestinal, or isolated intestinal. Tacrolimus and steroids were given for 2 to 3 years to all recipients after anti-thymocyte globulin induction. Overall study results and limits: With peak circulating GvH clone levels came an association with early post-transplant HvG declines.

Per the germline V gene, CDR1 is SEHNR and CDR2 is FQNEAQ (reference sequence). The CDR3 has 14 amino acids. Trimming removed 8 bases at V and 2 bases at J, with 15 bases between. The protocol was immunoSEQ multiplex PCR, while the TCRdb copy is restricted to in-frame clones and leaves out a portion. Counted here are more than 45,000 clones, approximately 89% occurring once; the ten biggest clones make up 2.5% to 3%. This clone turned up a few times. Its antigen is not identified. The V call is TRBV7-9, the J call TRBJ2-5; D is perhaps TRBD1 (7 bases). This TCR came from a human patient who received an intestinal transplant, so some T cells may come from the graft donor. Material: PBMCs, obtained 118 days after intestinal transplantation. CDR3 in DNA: TGTGCCAGCCGGACTGCGGGACAGCAAGAGACCCAGTACTTC. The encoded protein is CASRTAGQQETQYF.